Below, one T cell receptor (beta chain) is given with its context. What it binds is unknown. The germline V and J ends were trimmed by 4 bases and 5 bases, with 9 bases remaining between them. The germline gives CDR1 LNHDA, CDR2 SQIVND (reference sequence). CDR3 length equals 13 residues. This sample is part of a study of cytomegalovirus exposure and HLA in healthy donors. Background on the study: The platform used for the 95 to 150 validation repertoires matched that of the roughly 700 first-cohort repertoires, a later analysis reported. Study results and limitations: The authors enumerated some 160 TCR beta chains as linked to cytomegalovirus. Subsequent analysis revealed that first-cohort TCR clusters tended to co-occur in the 120 or so validation repertoires.

Clones were sequenced by immunoSEQ multiplex PCR, and TCRdb holds only the in-frame ones, with some missing. Of about 160,000 clones in the sample, more than 75% were seen once. V usage is TRBV19 and J usage is TRBJ2-1; D possibly corresponds to TRBD2 (5 bases). The sample was PBMCs. This TCR was sampled from a man between 18 and 35 years old in good health and CMV-seronegative. CDR3 DNA sequence: TGTGCCAGTAGTACAGACGGGGACAATGAGCAGTTCTTC. This translates into CASSTDGDNEQFF.